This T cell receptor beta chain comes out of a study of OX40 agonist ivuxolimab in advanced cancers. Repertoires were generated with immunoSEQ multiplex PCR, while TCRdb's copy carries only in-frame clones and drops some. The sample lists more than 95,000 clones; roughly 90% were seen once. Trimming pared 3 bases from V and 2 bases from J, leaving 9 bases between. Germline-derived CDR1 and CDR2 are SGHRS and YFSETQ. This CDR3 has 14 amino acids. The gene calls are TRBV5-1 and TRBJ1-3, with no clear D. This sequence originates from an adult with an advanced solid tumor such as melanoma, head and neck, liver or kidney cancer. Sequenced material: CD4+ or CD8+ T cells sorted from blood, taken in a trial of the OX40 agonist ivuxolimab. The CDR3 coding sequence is TGCGCCAGCAGCTCCGGGGAGGCTGGAAACACCATATATTTT. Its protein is CASSSGEAGNTIYF. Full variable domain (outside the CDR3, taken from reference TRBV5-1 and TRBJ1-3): KAGVTQTPRYLIKTRGQQVTLSCSPISGHRSVSWYQQTPGQGLQFLFEYFSETQRNKGNFPGRFSGRQFSNSRSEMNVSTLELGDSALYLCASSSGEAGNTIYFGEGSWLTVV.